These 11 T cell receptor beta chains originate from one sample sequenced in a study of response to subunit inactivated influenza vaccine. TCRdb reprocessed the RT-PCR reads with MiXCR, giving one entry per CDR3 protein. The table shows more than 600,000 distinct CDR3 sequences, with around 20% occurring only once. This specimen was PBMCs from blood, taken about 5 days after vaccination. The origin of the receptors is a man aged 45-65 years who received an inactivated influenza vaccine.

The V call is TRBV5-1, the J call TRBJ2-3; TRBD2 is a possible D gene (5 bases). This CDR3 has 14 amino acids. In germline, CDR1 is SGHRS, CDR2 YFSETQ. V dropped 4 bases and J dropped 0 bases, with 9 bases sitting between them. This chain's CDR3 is CASSMDSSTDTQYF. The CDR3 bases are TGCGCCAGCAGCATGGACTCTAGCACAGATACGCAGTATTTT.

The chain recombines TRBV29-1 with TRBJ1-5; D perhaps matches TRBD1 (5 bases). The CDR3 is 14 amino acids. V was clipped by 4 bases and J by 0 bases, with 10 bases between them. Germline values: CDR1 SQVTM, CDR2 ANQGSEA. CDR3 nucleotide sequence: TGCAGCGTTGGGGACGGATTTAGCAATCAGCCCCAGCATTTT. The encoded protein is CSVGDGFSNQPQHF.

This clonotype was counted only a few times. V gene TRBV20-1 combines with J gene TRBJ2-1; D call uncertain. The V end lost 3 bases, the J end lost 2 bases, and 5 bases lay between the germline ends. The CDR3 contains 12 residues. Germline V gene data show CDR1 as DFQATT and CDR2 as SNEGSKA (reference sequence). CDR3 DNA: TGCAGTGCTAGGACGACCTACAATGAGCAGTTCTTC. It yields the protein CSARTTYNEQFF.

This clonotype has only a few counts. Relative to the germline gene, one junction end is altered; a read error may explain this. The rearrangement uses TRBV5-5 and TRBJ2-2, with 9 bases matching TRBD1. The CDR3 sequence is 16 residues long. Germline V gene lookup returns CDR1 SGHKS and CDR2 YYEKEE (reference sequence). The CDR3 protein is CASSPTGTGNSGELFF. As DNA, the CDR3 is TGTGCCAGCAGCCCCACGGGGACAGGGAACAGCGGGGAGCTGTTTTTT.

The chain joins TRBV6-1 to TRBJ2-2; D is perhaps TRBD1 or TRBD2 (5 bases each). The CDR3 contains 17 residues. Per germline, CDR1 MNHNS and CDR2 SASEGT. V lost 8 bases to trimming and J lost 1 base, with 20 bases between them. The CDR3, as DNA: TGTGCCAGCCGAAAAAGGGGTGTAGCGCAGAACACCGGGGAGCTGTTTTTT. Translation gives CASRKRGVAQNTGELFF.

CDR3 nucleotides: TGTGCCAGCAGCGACCGGGACAGGGGGTCCCAGCATTTT. Translated: CASSDRDRGSQHF. The chain carries TRBV7-2 and TRBJ1-5, with TRBD1 matching 11 bases. Looked up from germline, CDR1 is SGHTA and CDR2 is FQGNSA. J was trimmed by 11 bases and V by 5 bases; bases with no gene match: 5. The CDR3 extends over 13 amino acids.

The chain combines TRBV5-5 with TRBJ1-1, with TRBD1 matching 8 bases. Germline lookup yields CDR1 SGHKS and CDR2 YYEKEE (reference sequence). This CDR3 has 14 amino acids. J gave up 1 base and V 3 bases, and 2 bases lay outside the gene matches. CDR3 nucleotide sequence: TGTGCCAGCAGCTGGACAGGGCAGAACACTGAAGCTTTCTTT. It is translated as CASSWTGQNTEAFF. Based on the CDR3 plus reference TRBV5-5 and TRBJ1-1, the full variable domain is DAGVTQSPTHLIKTRGQQVTLRCSPISGHKSVSWYQQVLGQGPQFIFQYYEKEERGRGNFPDRFSARQFPNYSSELNVNALLLGDSALYLCASSWTGQNTEAFFGQGTRLTVV.

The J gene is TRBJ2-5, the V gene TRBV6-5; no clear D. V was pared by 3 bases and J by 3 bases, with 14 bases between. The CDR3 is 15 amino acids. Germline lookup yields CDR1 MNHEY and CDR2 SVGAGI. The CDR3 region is CASSYSHPEKETQYF. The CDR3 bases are TGTGCCAGCAGTTATAGTCACCCAGAGAAAGAGACCCAGTACTTC.

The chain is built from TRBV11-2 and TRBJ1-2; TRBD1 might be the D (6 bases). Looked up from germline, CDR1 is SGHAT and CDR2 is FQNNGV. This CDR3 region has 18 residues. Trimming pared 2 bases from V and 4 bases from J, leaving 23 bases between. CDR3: CASSLYGTSTSGRYGYTF. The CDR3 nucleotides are TGTGCCAGCAGCTTATATGGGACATCGACCTCGGGTCGCTATGGCTACACCTTC. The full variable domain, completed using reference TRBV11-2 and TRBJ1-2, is EAGVAQSPRYKIIEKRQSVAFWCNPISGHATLYWYQQILGQGPKLLIQFQNNGVVDDSQLPKDRFSAERLKGVDSTLKIQPAKLEDSAVYLCASSLYGTSTSGRYGYTFGSGTRLTVV.

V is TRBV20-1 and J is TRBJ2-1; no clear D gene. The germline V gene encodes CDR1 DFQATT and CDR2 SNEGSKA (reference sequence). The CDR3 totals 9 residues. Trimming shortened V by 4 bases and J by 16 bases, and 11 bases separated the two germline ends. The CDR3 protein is CSANPYPFF. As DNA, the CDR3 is TGCAGTGCTAATCCGTACCCTTTCTTC.

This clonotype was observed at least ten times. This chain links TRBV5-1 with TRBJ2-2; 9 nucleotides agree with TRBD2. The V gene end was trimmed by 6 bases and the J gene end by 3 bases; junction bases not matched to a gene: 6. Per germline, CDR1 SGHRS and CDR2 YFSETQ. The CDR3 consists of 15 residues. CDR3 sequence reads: CASTLRLADTGELFF. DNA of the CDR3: TGCGCCAGCACCCTCCGACTAGCGGACACCGGGGAGCTGTTTTTT.